This T cell receptor beta chain stems from a study of T cell responses to AZD1222 COVID-19 vaccine. Whole-study findings and limits: Only after the peak T cell response were repertoires sampled. Seropositive status at baseline applied to only a handful of AZD1222 recipients.

Turning to this clone: Its antigen is not identified.

The assay was immunoSEQ multiplex PCR, and TCRdb's table has in-frame clones only and misses some. The data show 150,000 or so clones, with roughly nine tenths seen just once and 1.5% to 2% held by the top ten. The germline V gene has CDR1 LNHDA and CDR2 SQIVND (reference sequence). Germline trimming cut 4 bases from V and 5 bases from J; bases unmatched to any gene: 13. CDR3 length: 16 amino acids. This specimen consisted of peripheral blood, obtained on day 0 of AZD1222 vaccination. This chain joins TRBV19 and TRBJ2-7; 8 nucleotides align to TRBD2. This TCR came from an adult in good health. CDR3 protein: CASSTQTGTRLDEQYF. The CDR3, as DNA: TGTGCCAGTAGTACCCAAACCGGGACTAGACTCGACGAGCAGTACTTC.